This passage covers 29 T cell receptor beta chains from one sample sequenced in a study of shared clonotypes between healthy human individuals. The protocol was immunoSEQ multiplex PCR, while the TCRdb copy is restricted to in-frame clones and leaves out a portion. Seen here are about 480,000 clones, 60% to 85% observed once, and the top ten hold 10% to 15%. The sequenced sample consisted of PBMCs. The receptors were sampled from a woman aged 40 to 49 in good health. Some clones in this sample may be carry-over from other donors' samples.

With regard to this clone: The likely explanation is a read error, given a far larger clone one base away. V is TRBV7-2 and J is TRBJ1-2, with D possibly TRBD1 on 5 matching bases. The CDR3 is 12 residues long. CDR1 SGHTA and CDR2 FQGNSA come from the germline V gene. Trimming took 1 base from V and 5 from J, leaving 5 bases between them. The CDR3 spells CASSLEGYGYTF. For the CDR3, the DNA is TGTGCCAGCAGCTTAGAGGGGTATGGCTACACCTTC.

The rearrangement joins TRBV6-1 to TRBJ2-3; D gene ambiguous. V lost 7 bases to trimming and J lost 4 bases, with 12 bases between them. The CDR3 loop spans 13 amino acids. Germline V gene lookup returns CDR1 MNHNS and CDR2 SASEGT. DNA for the CDR3: TGTGCCAGCAACTTTGGAGTACCAGATACGCAGTATTTT. Its protein product is CASNFGVPDTQYF.

The chain couples TRBV2 to TRBJ1-4; no clear D. The CDR3 sequence is 13 residues long. The V end was cut by 5 bases, the J end by 3 bases, with 7 bases between. The germline CDR1 and CDR2 sequences are SNHLY and FYNNEI. The CDR3 here is CASSLLSNEKLFF. The CDR3 coding sequence is TGTGCCAGCAGTCTTTTGTCTAATGAAAAACTGTTTTTT.

V is TRBV27 and J is TRBJ2-7, with D uncertain. CDR3 length equals 12 residues. Germline assignment: CDR1 MNHEY and CDR2 SMNVEV (reference sequence). The germline V and J ends were trimmed by 2 bases and 4 bases, with 6 bases remaining between them. The CDR3 here is CASSLKGYEQYF. The CDR3 DNA sequence: TGTGCCAGCAGTTTAAAGGGTTACGAGCAGTACTTC.

The chain links TRBV30 to TRBJ2-7; TRBD2 aligns across 7 bases. The length of the CDR3 is 13 residues. Losses at the gene ends were 8 bases for V and 3 bases for J; bases not matched to a gene: 10. Germline V gene data show CDR1 as GTSNPN and CDR2 as SVGIG (reference sequence). DNA for the CDR3: TGTGCCGGCCTCTCGGGGGGAGACTACGAGCAGTACTTC. It specifies CAGLSGGDYEQYF.

J is TRBJ2-7 and V is TRBV5-1, with D perhaps TRBD1 or TRBD2 (5 bases each). Looked up from germline, CDR1 is SGHRS and CDR2 is YFSETQ. The V and J ends lost 0 bases and 5 bases respectively, with 12 bases between them. The CDR3 loop spans 14 amino acids. CDR3 sequence: CASSLGDEINEQYF. In DNA form, the CDR3 reads TGCGCCAGCAGCTTGGGGGACGAAATCAACGAGCAGTACTTC.

The chain has TRBV7-2 and TRBJ2-7, with D maybe TRBD2 (6 bases). Per the germline V gene, CDR1 is SGHTA and CDR2 is FQGNSA. CDR3 length: 13 residues. V lost 2 bases and J 3 bases, leaving 8 bases between the germline ends. CDR3 loop: CASSLMGGYEQYF. CDR3 DNA: TGTGCCAGCAGCTTAATGGGAGGCTACGAGCAGTACTTC.

This clone was seen a single time. This chain links TRBV7-9 with TRBJ2-1; 8 nucleotides match TRBD2. The CDR3 contains 15 residues. The ends lost 5 bases at V and 10 bases at J; junction bases unmatched: 13. CDR1 is SEHNR, CDR2 FQNEAQ, per germline (reference sequence). CDR3 sequence: CASSPTSGGVREQFF. CDR3 nucleotide sequence: TGTGCCAGCAGCCCAACTAGCGGAGGGGTACGGGAGCAGTTCTTC.

The chain carries TRBV4-1 and TRBJ2-1; 13 nucleotides align to TRBD2. The CDR3 covers 15 residues. The V gene end was trimmed by 4 bases and the J gene end by 8 bases; junction bases not matched to a gene: 5. Germline values: CDR1 MGHRA, CDR2 YSYEKL. The CDR3 coding sequence is TGCGCCAGCAGCCGAGCCGGGACTAGCGGGGATGAGCAGTTCTTC. Translating it yields CASSRAGTSGDEQFF.

The gene calls are TRBV27 and TRBJ2-1, with D perhaps given as TRBD1 or TRBD2 (6 bases each). The CDR3 contains 15 residues. The germline V gene has CDR1 MNHEY and CDR2 SMNVEV (reference sequence). Trimming pared 4 bases from V and 3 bases from J, leaving 13 bases between. The CDR3 region is CASSSTGGVYNEQFF. The CDR3 region has the DNA TGTGCCAGCAGTTCGACAGGAGGGGTCTACAATGAGCAGTTCTTC.

This clone was seen only once. This sequence joins TRBV5-1 and TRBJ1-1; tentatively, D is TRBD1 (6 bases). Trimming stripped 4 bases from V and 1 base from J, with 14 bases between. CDR3 size: 15 residues. Germline V CDR1 and CDR2: SGHRS, YFSETQ. DNA of the CDR3: TGCGCCAGCAGCCAAACCCCGGGACAGAACACTGAAGCTTTCTTT. Encoded protein: CASSQTPGQNTEAFF.

The V and J genes are TRBV6-1 and TRBJ2-2; unclear D gene. The germline V and J ends were trimmed by 4 bases and 6 bases, with 6 bases remaining between them. The V gene's germline CDR1 is MNHNS and CDR2 SASEGT. The CDR3 spans 12 residues. The DNA for the CDR3 is TGTGCCAGCAGTGGTCTTTCCGGGGAGCTGTTTTTT. Protein: CASSGLSGELFF.

V is TRBV15 and J is TRBJ1-3; D unclear. The germline V and J ends were trimmed by 1 base and 0 bases, with 7 bases remaining between them. Germline assignment: CDR1 LNHNV and CDR2 YYDKDF (reference sequence). This CDR3 spans 15 amino acids. The CDR3 coding sequence is TGTGCCACCAGCAGAGGATACGACTCTGGAAACACCATATATTTT. Its translation is CATSRGYDSGNTIYF.

This clone was seen many times. Other DNA sequences in this sample translate to the same CDR3. The rearrangement uses TRBV5-1 and TRBJ2-3; tentatively, D is TRBD2 (6 bases). Trimming stripped 0 bases from V and 3 bases from J, with 8 bases between. There are 14 residues in the CDR3. Germline CDR1 reads SGHRS; CDR2 reads YFSETQ. The DNA of the CDR3 is TGCGCCAGCAGCTTGGGGGAGGTGACAGATACGCAGTATTTT. It translates to CASSLGEVTDTQYF.

This chain connects TRBV18 to TRBJ1-1; D unresolved. V shed 4 bases and J shed 6 bases, with 21 bases lying between them. CDR3 length equals 16 residues. Germline values: CDR1 KGHSH, CDR2 LQKENI. The CDR3 sequence: CASSRTTQSETSEAFF. CDR3 sequence (DNA): TGTGCCAGCTCACGAACGACCCAGTCGGAAACTTCTGAAGCTTTCTTT.

CDR3 coding DNA: TGTGCCATCCTCGCGGAGCTTAGCACAGATACGCAGTATTTT. Protein product: CAILAELSTDTQYF. The chain has TRBV10-3 and TRBJ2-3; no definite D call. Germline assignment: CDR1 ENHRY and CDR2 SYGVKD. Trimming removed 8 bases at V and 0 bases at J, with 12 bases between. This CDR3 is built from 14 residues.

CDR3 loop: CASSLLGGAAGTGELFF. The CDR3 DNA is TGCGCCAGCAGCTTGTTAGGGGGAGCCGCGGGAACCGGGGAGCTGTTTTTT. The chain combines TRBV5-1 with TRBJ2-2; D might be TRBD1 or TRBD2, each matching 6 bases. Germline values: CDR1 SGHRS, CDR2 YFSETQ. The CDR3 runs 17 residues. V dropped 1 base and J dropped 5 bases, with 18 bases sitting between them.

The genes are TRBV28 and TRBJ2-1; 14 positions agree with TRBD2. The germline CDR1 and CDR2 sequences are MDHEN and SYDVKM. The CDR3 length is 15 residues. Unmatched junction bases numbered 3, after V lost 5 bases and J lost 6 bases. The CDR3 nucleotides read TGTGCCAGCAGTGGTGGGACTAGCGGGAGCAATGAGCAGTTCTTC. Its translation: CASSGGTSGSNEQFF. Variable domain in full (rest from reference TRBV28 and TRBJ2-1): DVKVTQSSRYLVKRTGEKVFLECVQDMDHENMFWYRQDPGLGLRLIYFSYDVKMKEKGDIPEGYSVSREKKERFSLILESASTNQTSMYLCASSGGTSGSNEQFFGPGTRLTVL.

J is TRBJ2-2 and V is TRBV5-6; a weak D match, TRBD1 (5 bases). The CDR3 runs to 15 residues. CDR1 is SGHDT, CDR2 YYEEEE, per germline. V lost 2 bases, J lost 2 bases, and 10 bases lay in between. Here the CDR3 reads CASSFDRINTGELFF. CDR3 sequence (DNA): TGTGCCAGCAGCTTCGACAGAATCAACACCGGGGAGCTGTTTTTT.

The chain is built from TRBV4-2 and TRBJ2-1; possible D gene TRBD1, 5 bases. Germline CDR1 and CDR2: LGHNA and YNFKEQ. Trimming stripped 0 bases from V and 5 bases from J, with 11 bases between. CDR3 size: 15 residues. The CDR3 reads CASSQDQGFDNEQFF. CDR3 sequence (DNA): TGTGCCAGCAGCCAAGATCAGGGTTTTGACAATGAGCAGTTCTTC.

This clone was counted a few times. Other DNA sequences within the sample encode an identical CDR3. This chain joins TRBV5-1 and TRBJ1-1; 8 bases fit TRBD1. Trimming removed 0 bases from V and 5 bases from J; junction bases left unmatched: 3. There are 14 residues in the CDR3. From germline, CDR1 is SGHRS and CDR2 YFSETQ. The CDR3 reads CASSLAGGSTEAFF. CDR3 nucleotides: TGCGCCAGCAGCTTGGCAGGGGGCAGTACTGAAGCTTTCTTT.

The rearrangement uses TRBV7-8 and TRBJ1-1; unclear D gene. The CDR3 consists of 14 residues. From germline, CDR1 is SGHVS and CDR2 FQNEAQ. V was shortened by 1 base and J by 8 bases, with 14 bases between the two germline ends. The CDR3 sequence is CASSLVAGPEEAFF. Written as DNA, the CDR3 is TGTGCCAGCAGCTTAGTGGCAGGCCCCGAGGAAGCTTTCTTT.

The V and J genes are TRBV10-3 and TRBJ2-1; perhaps TRBD1 as D (7 bases). Germline loops: CDR1 ENHRY, CDR2 SYGVKD. The length of the CDR3 is 15 residues. The V and J ends lost 10 bases and 3 bases respectively, with 19 bases between them. This chain's CDR3 is CATLTVQGGYNEQFF. The CDR3 DNA reads TGTGCCACCCTTACAGTCCAGGGGGGCTACAATGAGCAGTTCTTC.

A single count supports this clone. This sequence joins TRBV19 and TRBJ2-4, with TRBD1 as a possible D gene (5 bases). Germline V CDR1 and CDR2: LNHDA, SQIVND (reference sequence). V was cut by 4 bases and J by 9 bases, with 16 bases left in between. CDR3 length: 14 amino acids. The CDR3 is CASSTQGRRSIQYF. CDR3 sequence (DNA): TGTGCCAGTAGTACCCAGGGAAGGCGAAGCATTCAGTACTTC.

The rearrangement uses TRBV11-2 and TRBJ2-3; 10 nucleotides match TRBD2. The CDR3 loop spans 18 amino acids. Germline CDR1 is SGHAT and CDR2 is FQNNGV. J gave up 1 base and V 4 bases, and 11 bases lay outside the gene matches. CDR3 loop: CASSSGASGSSGTDTQYF. The CDR3 DNA reads TGTGCCAGCAGCTCGGGGGCTAGCGGGAGCTCTGGCACAGATACGCAGTATTTT.

The chain couples TRBV18 to TRBJ1-5; D is possibly TRBD1 (5 bases). V lost 4 bases and J lost 1, with 11 bases in between. CDR3 length: 15 amino acids. In germline, CDR1 is KGHSH, CDR2 LQKENI. The CDR3 loop reads CASSLNQGSNQPQHF. CDR3 DNA sequence: TGTGCCAGCTCACTTAACCAGGGAAGCAATCAGCCCCAGCATTTT.

The CDR3 DNA follows: TGTGCCAGCAGCCCACGGCGGGAACGCGAGCAGTACTTC. Protein sequence: CASSPRREREQYF. This chain connects TRBV6-5 to TRBJ2-5; perhaps TRBD2 as D (6 bases). Matching the DNA end better, TRBJ2-7 makes the J call doubtful. Looked up from germline, CDR1 is MNHEY and CDR2 is SVGAGI. This CDR3 contains 13 residues.

The table lists this clone with a few counts. This sequence joins TRBV14 and TRBJ2-2; TRBD1 aligns across 8 bases. With 5 bases clipped from V and 4 bases from J, the junction kept 9 bases outside the gene matches. This CDR3 has 16 residues. CDR1 and CDR2 (germline): SGHDN, FVKESK. CDR3 DNA sequence: TGTGCCAGCAGCGAAACCGGGACAGGAGGCACCGGGGAGCTGTTTTTT. This gives the protein CASSETGTGGTGELFF.

A remark on this clone: A far larger clone is only one base removed, so a read error is likely. This chain connects TRBV7-6 to TRBJ1-3, with unresolved D. The CDR3 extends over 12 amino acids. Per germline, CDR1 SGHVS and CDR2 FNYEAQ. Here the CDR3 reads CASSLEGNTVYF. DNA of the CDR3: TGTGCCAGCAGCTTAGAGGGAAACACCGTATATTTT.